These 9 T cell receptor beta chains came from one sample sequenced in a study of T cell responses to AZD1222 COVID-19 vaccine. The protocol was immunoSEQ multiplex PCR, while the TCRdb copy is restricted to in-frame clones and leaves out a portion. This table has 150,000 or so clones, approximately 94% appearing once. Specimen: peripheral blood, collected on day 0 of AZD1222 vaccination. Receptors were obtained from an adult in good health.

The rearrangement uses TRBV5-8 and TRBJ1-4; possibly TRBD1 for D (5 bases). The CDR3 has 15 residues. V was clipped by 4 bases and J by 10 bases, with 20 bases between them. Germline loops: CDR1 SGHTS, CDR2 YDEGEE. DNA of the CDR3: TGTGCCAGCAGCCCTGAATGGCCTGGGGGTGCAAAACTGTTTTTT. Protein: CASSPEWPGGAKLFF.

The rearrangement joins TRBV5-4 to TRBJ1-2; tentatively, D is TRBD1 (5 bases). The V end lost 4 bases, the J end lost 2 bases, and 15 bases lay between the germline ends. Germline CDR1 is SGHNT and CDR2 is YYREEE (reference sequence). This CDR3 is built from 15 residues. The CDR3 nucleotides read TGTGCCAGCAGCGTCGGGACCCCGGGGAACTATGGCTACACCTTC. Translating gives CASSVGTPGNYGYTF.

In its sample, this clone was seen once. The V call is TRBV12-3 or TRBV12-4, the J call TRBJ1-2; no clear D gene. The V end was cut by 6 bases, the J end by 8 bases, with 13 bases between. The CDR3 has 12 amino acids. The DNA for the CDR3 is TGTGCCAGCAGACCCGAGCATCGGGGCTACACCTTC. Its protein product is CASRPEHRGYTF.

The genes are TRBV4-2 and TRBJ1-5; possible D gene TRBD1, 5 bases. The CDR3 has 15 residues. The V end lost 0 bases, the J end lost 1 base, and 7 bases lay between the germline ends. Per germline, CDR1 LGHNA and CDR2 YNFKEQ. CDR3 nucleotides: TGTGCCAGCAGCCAAGAATGGGGGAGCAATCAGCCCCAGCATTTT. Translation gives CASSQEWGSNQPQHF.

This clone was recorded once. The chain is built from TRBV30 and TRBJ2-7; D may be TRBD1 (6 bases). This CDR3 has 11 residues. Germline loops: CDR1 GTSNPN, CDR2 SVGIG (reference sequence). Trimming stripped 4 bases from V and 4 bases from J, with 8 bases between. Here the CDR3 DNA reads TGTGCCTGGAACAGGGAGTACGAGCAGTACTTC. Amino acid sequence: CAWNREYEQYF. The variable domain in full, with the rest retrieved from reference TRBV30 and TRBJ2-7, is SQTIHQWPATLVQPVGSPLSLECTVEGTSNPNLYWYRQAAGRGLQLLFYSVGIGQISSEVPQNLSASRPQDRQFILSSKKLLLSDSGFYLCAWNREYEQYFGPGTRLTVT.

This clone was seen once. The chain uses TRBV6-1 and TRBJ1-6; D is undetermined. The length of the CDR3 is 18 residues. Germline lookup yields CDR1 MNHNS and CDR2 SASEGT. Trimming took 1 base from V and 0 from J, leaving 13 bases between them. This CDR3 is CASSEVSFKASYNSPLHF. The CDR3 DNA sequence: TGTGCCAGCAGTGAAGTTAGCTTTAAGGCCTCCTATAATTCACCCCTCCACTTT.

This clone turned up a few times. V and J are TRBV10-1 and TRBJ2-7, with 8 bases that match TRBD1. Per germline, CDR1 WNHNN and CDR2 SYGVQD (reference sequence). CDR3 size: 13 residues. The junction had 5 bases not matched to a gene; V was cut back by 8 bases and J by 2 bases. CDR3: CASAPGQAYEQYF. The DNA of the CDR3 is TGCGCCAGCGCTCCGGGACAGGCCTACGAGCAGTACTTC.

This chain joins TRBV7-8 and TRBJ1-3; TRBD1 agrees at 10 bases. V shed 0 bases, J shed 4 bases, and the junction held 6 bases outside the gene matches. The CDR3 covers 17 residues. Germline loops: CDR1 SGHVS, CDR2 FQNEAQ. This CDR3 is CASSLARQGAAGNTIYF. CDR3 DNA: TGTGCCAGCAGCTTAGCACGACAGGGGGCGGCCGGAAACACCATATATTTT.

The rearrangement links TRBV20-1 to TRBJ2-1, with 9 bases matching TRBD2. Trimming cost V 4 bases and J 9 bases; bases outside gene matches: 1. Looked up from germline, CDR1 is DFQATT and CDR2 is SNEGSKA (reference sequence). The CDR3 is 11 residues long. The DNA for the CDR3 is TGCAGTGCTACGACTAGCGGTGAGCAGTTCTTC. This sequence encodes CSATTSGEQFF.